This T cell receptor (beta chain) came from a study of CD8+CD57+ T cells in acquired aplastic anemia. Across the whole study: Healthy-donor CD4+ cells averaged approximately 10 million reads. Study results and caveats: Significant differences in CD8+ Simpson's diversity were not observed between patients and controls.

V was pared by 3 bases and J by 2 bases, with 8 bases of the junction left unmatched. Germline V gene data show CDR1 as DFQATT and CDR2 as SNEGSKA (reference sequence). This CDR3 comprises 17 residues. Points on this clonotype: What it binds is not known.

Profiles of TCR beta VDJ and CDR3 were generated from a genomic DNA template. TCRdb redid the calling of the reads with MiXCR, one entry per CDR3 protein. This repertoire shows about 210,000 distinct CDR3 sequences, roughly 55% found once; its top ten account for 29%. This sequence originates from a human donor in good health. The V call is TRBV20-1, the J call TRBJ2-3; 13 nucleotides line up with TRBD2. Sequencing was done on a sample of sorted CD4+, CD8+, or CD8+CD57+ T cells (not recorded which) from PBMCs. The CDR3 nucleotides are TGCAGTGCTAGCGTACCGACTAGCGGGGGGACCACAGATACGCAGTATTTT. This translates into CSASVPTSGGTTDTQYF.